This T cell receptor (beta chain) originates from a study of spatial heterogeneity in lung cancer. The sample's time point: blood at routine non-recurrence follow-up after resection. TCRs were sequenced from unsorted whole RNA of tumor, nontumor lung or PBMC. One entry per CDR3 protein results from TCRdb running MiXCR on the 5' RACE reads. The profile shows some 54,000 distinct CDR3 sequences, less than 9% of them singletons. The specimen comprised PBMCs, sampled at follow-up. The receptor's source is a female donor with early-stage non-small cell lung cancer.

The CDR3 loop reads CASIRRPNYGYTF. The DNA for the CDR3 is TGTGCCAGCATCCGCAGGCCTAACTATGGCTACACCTTC. V and J are TRBV12-1 and TRBJ1-2. TRBV12-1 is reported as a pseudogene. The CDR3 sequence is 13 residues long.